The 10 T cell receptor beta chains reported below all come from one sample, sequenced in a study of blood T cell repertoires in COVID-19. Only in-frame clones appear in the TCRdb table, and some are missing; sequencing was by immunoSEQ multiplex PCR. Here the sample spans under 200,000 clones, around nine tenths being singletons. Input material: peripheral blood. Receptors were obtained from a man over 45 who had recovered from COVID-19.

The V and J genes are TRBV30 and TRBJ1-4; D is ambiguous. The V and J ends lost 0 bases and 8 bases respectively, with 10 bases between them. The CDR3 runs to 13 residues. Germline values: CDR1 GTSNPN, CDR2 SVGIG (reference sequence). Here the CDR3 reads CAWSVSIGEKLFF. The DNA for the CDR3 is TGTGCCTGGAGTGTATCAATCGGGGAAAAACTGTTTTTT.

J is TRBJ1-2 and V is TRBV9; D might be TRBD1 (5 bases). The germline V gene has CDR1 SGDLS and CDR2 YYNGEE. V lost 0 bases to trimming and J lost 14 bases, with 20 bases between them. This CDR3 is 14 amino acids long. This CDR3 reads CASSVEQDVSSPTF. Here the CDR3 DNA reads TGTGCCAGCAGCGTAGAACAGGACGTAAGTTCCCCGACCTTC. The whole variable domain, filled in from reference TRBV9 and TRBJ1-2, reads DSGVTQTPKHLITATGQRVTLRCSPRSGDLSVYWYQQSLDQGLQFLIQYYNGEERAKGNILERFSAQQFPDLHSELNLSSLELGDSALYFCASSVEQDVSSPTFGSGTRLTVV.

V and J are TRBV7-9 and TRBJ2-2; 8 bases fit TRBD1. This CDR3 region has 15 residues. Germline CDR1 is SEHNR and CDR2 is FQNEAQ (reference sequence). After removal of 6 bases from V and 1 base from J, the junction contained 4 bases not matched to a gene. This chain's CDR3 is CASRPTGVNTGELFF. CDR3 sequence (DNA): TGTGCCAGCAGACCGACAGGGGTGAACACCGGGGAGCTGTTTTTT.

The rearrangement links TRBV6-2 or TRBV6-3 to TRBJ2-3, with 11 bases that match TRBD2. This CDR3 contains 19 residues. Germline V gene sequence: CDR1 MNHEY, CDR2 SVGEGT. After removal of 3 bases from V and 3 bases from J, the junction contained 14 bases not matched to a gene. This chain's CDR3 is CASSYVLAGGGKLTDTQYF. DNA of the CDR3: TGTGCCAGCAGTTATGTTCTAGCGGGAGGCGGTAAGCTGACAGATACGCAGTATTTT.

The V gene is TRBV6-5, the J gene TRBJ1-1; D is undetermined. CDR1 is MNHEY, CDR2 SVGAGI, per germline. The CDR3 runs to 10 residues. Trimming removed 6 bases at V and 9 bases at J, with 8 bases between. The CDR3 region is CASREIKAFF. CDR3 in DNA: TGTGCCAGCAGGGAGATTAAAGCTTTCTTT.

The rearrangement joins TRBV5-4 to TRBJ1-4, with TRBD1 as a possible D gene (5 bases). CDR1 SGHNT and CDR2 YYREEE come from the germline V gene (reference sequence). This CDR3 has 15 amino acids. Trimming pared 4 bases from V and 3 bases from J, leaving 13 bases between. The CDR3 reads CASSPRETPNEKLFF. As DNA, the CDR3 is TGTGCCAGCAGCCCCAGGGAAACCCCTAATGAAAAACTGTTTTTT.

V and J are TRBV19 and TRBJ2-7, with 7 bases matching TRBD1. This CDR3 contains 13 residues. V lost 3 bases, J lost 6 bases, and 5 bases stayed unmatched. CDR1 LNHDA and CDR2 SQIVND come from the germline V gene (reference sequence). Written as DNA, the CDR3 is TGTGCCAGTAGTATTTCGACAGGGTCCGAGCAGTACTTC. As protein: CASSISTGSEQYF.

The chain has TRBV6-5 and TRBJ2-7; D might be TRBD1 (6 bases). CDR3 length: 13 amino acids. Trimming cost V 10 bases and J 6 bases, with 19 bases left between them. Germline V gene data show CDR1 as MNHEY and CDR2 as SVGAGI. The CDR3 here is CATSRDMRAEQYF. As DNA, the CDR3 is TGTGCCACCAGCCGGGACATGAGGGCCGAGCAGTACTTC.

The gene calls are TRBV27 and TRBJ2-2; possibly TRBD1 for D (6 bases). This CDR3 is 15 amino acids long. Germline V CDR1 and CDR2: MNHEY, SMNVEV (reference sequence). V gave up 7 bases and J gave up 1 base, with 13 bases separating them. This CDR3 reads CASTAGTLNTGELFF. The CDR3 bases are TGTGCCAGCACCGCCGGGACATTGAACACCGGGGAGCTGTTTTTT.

Here the CDR3 DNA reads TGTGCCAGCAGTCCCGGGGGGGATAACTACAATGAGCAGTTCTTC. This codes for CASSPGGDNYNEQFF. J is TRBJ2-1 and V is TRBV6-5, with 8 bases that match TRBD2. Germline CDR1 is MNHEY and CDR2 is SVGAGI. CDR3 length: 15 amino acids. Losses at the gene ends were 5 bases for V and 3 bases for J; bases not matched to a gene: 6.